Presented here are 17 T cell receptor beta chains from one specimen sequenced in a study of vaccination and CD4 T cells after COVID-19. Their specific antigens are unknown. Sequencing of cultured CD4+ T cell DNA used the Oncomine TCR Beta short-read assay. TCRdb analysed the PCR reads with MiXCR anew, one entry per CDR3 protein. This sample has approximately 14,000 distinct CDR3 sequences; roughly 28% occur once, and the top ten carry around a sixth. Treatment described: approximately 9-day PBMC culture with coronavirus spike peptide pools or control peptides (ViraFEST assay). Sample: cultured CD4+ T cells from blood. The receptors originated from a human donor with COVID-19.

CDR3 protein: CAVGTGNNQPQHF. DNA of the CDR3: TGTGCCGTTGGGACAGGGAACAATCAGCCCCAGCATTTT. The chain joins TRBV2 to TRBJ1-5; 9 positions match TRBD1. The germline V gene has CDR1 SNHLY and CDR2 FYNNEI. The V gene end was trimmed by 11 bases and the J gene end by 3 bases; junction bases not matched to a gene: 5. The CDR3 runs to 13 residues.

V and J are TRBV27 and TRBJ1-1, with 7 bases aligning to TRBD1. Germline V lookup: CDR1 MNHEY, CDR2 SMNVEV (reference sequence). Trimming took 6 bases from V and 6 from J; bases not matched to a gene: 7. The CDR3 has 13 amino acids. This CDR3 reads CASRETGRSEAFF. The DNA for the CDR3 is TGTGCCAGCAGGGAGACAGGGAGATCTGAAGCTTTCTTT.

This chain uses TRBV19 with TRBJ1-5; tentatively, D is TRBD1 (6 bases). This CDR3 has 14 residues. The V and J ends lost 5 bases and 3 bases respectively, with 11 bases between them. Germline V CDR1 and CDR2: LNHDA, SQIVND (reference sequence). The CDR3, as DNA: TGTGCCAGTAGTCTCGGACAGACCAATCAGCCCCAGCATTTT. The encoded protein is CASSLGQTNQPQHF.

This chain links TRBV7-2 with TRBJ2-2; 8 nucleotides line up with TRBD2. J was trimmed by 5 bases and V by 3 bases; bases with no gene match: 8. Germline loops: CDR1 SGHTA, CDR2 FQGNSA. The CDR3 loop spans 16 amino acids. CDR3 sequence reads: CASSFSGGPRTGELFF. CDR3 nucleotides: TGTGCCAGCAGCTTTTCGGGGGGGCCTCGTACCGGGGAGCTGTTTTTT. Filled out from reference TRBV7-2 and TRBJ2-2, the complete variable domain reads GAGVSQSPSNKVTEKGKDVELRCDPISGHTALYWYRQSLGQGLEFLIYFQGNSAPDKSGLPSDRFSAERTGGSVSTLTIQRTQQEDSAVYLCASSFSGGPRTGELFFGEGSRLTVL.

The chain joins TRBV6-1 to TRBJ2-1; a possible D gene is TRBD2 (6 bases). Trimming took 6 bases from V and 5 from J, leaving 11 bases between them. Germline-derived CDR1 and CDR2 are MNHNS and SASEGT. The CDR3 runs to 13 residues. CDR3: CASRDSGHNEQFF. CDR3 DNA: TGTGCCAGCAGAGATAGCGGCCACAATGAGCAGTTCTTC.

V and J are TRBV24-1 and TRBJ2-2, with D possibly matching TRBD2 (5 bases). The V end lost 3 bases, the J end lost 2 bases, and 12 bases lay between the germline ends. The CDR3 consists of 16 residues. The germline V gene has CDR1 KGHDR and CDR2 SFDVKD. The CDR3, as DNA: TGTGCCACCAGTGATCAAAGCGGAGGAAACACCGGGGAGCTGTTTTTT. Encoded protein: CATSDQSGGNTGELFF.

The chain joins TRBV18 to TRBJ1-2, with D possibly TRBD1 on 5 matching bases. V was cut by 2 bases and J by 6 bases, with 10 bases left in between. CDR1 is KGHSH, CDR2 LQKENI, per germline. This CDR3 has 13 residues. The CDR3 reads CASSPGRDHGYTF. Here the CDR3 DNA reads TGTGCCAGCTCACCAGGCAGGGACCATGGCTACACCTTC.

This CDR3 is CASSYQVGGNEKLFF. In DNA form, the CDR3 reads TGTGCCAGCAGTTACCAGGTGGGGGGAAATGAAAAACTGTTTTTT. The V and J genes are TRBV6-5 and TRBJ1-4, with D possibly matching TRBD1 (5 bases). The CDR3 spans 15 residues. V was clipped by 2 bases and J by 5 bases, with 12 bases between them. Germline V CDR1 and CDR2: MNHEY, SVGAGI.

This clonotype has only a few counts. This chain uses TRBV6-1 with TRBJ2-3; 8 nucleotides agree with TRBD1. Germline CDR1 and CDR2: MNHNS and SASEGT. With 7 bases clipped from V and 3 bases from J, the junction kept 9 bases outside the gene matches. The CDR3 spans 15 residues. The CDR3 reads CASTPRDRLTDTQYF. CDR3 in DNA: TGTGCCAGCACCCCCAGGGACAGGCTAACAGATACGCAGTATTTT.

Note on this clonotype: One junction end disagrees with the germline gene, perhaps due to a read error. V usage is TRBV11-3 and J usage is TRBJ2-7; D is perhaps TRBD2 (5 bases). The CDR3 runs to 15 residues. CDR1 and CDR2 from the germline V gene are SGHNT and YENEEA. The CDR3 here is CAGSLLGSPGDEQYF. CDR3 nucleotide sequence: TGTGCCGGCAGCTTACTAGGGTCTCCTGGCGACGAGCAGTACTTC.

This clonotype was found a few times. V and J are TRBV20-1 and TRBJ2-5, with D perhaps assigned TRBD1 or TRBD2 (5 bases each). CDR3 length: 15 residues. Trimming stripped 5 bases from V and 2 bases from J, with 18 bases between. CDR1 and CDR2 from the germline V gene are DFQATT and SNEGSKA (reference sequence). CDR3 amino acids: CSADAGTKRQETQYF. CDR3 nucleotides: TGCAGTGCTGACGCCGGGACCAAAAGACAAGAGACCCAGTACTTC.

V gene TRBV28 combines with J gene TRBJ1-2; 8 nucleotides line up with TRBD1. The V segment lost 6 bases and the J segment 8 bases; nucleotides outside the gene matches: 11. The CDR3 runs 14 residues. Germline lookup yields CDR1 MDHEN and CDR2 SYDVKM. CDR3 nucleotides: TGTGCCAGCAGGACAGGGGACCTAAGCGAGGGCTACACCTTC. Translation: CASRTGDLSEGYTF.

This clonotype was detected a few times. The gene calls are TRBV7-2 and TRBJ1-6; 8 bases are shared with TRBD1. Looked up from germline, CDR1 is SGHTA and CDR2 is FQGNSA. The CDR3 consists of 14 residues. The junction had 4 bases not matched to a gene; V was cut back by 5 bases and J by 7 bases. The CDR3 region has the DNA TGTGCCAGCAGCGCCCGACAGGGGAATTCACCCCTCCACTTT. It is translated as CASSARQGNSPLHF. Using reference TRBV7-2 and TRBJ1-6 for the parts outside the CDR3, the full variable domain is GAGVSQSPSNKVTEKGKDVELRCDPISGHTALYWYRQSLGQGLEFLIYFQGNSAPDKSGLPSDRFSAERTGGSVSTLTIQRTQQEDSAVYLCASSARQGNSPLHFGNGTRLTVT.

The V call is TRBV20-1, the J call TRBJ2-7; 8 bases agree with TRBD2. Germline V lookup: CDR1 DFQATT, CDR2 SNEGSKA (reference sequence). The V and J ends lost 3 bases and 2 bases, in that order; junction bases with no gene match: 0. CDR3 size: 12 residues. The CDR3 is CSASGGAYEQYF. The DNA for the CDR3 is TGCAGTGCTAGCGGGGGGGCCTACGAGCAGTACTTC.

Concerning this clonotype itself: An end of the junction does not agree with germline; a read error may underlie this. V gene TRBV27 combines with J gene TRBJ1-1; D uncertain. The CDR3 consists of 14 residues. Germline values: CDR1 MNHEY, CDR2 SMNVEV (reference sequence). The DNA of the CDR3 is TGTGCCGGCAGTTCCCCGGCAGCCGGTACTGAAGCTTTCTTT. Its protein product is CAGSSPAAGTEAFF.

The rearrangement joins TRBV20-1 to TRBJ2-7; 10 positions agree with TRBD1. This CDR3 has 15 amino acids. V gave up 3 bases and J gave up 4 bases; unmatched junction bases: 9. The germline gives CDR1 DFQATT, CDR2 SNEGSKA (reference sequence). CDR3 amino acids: CSASGRGTGAYEQYF. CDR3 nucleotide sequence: TGCAGTGCTAGCGGCCGGGGGACAGGGGCATACGAGCAGTACTTC.

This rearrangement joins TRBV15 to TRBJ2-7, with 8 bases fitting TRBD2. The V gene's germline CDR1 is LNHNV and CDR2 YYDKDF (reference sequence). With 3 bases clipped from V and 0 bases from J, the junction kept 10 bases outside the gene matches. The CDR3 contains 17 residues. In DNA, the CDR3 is TGTGCCACCAGCAGGTACAAGGAAGCGGGGGCCTCCTACGAGCAGTACTTC. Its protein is CATSRYKEAGASYEQYF.